This TCR beta chain came from a study of T-cell memory formation after mild COVID-19. Across the whole study: Across donors, TCR clusters were largely donor specific. Overall study results and limits: There were some responding clones in pre-infection memory, which suggested that cross-reactive memory had joined.

This clonotype has only a few counts. Its specificity is not known. One entry per CDR3 protein results from TCRdb running MiXCR on the 5' RACE reads. Here the sample spans around 300,000 distinct CDR3 sequences, roughly 18% being singletons. This TCR was recovered from a man aged 18 to 29 who had mild COVID-19 (a few samples of this study predate the infection). Cell type and time point are not known. Sequencing was done on a sample of PBMCs or a T cell subset sorted from them (not recorded which).

The CDR3: CSVDRNTDTQYF. The DNA of the CDR3 is TGCAGCGTTGATAGGAACACAGATACGCAGTATTTT. The J gene is TRBJ2-3, the V gene TRBV29-1; D gene unclear. Trimming stripped 3 bases from V and 2 bases from J, with 6 bases between. Germline CDR1 reads SQVTM; CDR2 reads ANQGSEA. This CDR3 is built from 12 residues.